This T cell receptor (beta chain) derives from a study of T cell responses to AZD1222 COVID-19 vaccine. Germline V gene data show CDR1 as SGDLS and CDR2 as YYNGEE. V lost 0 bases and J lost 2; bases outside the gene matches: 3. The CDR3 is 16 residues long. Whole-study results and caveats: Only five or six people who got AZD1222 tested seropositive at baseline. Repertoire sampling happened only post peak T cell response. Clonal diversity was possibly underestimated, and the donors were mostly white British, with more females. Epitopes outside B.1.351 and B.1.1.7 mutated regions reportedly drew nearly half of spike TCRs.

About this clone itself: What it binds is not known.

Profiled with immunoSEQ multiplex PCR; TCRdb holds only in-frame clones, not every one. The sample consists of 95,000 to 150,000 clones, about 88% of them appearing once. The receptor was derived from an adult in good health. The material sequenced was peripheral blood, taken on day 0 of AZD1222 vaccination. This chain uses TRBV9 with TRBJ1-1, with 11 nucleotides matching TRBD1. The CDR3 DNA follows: TGTGCCAGCAGCGTAGCGAGGACAGGGGGCAACACTGAAGCTTTCTTT. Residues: CASSVARTGGNTEAFF.